A single sample is the source of the 22 T cell receptor beta chains below, sequenced in a study of shared clonotypes between healthy human individuals. As defined, naive CD8 cells were CD45RO-negative and positively selected for CCR7, with terminally differentiated effector memory CD45RA+ cells excluded. The protocol was immunoSEQ multiplex PCR, while the TCRdb copy is restricted to in-frame clones and leaves out a portion. This sample has around 1.9 million clones; just under 95% occur once, and the top ten carry approximately 1.7%. Material for sequencing was naive CD8+ T cells from PBMCs. The receptor source for this set is a man aged 18 to 35 in good health. Some clones in this sample may be carry-over from other donors' samples.

On this clone: Other DNA sequences in this sample translate to the same CDR3. J is TRBJ2-1 and V is TRBV6-5; D gene ambiguous. The CDR3 contains 11 residues. CDR1 MNHEY and CDR2 SVGAGI come from the germline V gene. Trimming took off 4 bases at V and 8 bases at J, with 6 bases between the two ends. This chain's CDR3 is CASSLGYEQFF. The CDR3 DNA follows: TGTGCCAGCAGTTTAGGATATGAGCAGTTCTTC.

The sample holds one count of this clone. The V call is TRBV29-1, the J call TRBJ2-3; D is unclear. The germline V and J ends were trimmed by 7 bases and 7 bases, with 12 bases remaining between them. This CDR3 is 11 amino acids long. Germline CDR1 is SQVTM and CDR2 is ANQGSEA. CDR3 loop: CSGWVANTQYF. Written as DNA, the CDR3 is TGCAGCGGGTGGGTGGCGAATACGCAGTATTTT.

The chain joins TRBV13 to TRBJ1-2, with TRBD1 identical over 8 bases. Germline CDR1 PRHDT, CDR2 FYEKMQ (reference sequence). Trimming cost V 4 bases and J 3 bases; bases outside gene matches: 1. The CDR3 consists of 13 residues. The CDR3 protein is CASSSGQDYGYTF. As DNA, the CDR3 is TGTGCCAGCAGCTCGGGACAGGACTATGGCTACACCTTC.

V gene TRBV28 combines with J gene TRBJ1-1; D gene unclear. The length of the CDR3 is 14 residues. Germline assignment: CDR1 MDHEN and CDR2 SYDVKM. Trimming took off 6 bases at V and 4 bases at J, with 15 bases between the two ends. CDR3 protein: CASSSWGVGTEAFF. For the CDR3, the DNA is TGTGCCAGCAGCTCGTGGGGTGTAGGCACTGAAGCTTTCTTT.

The CDR3 loop is CASSLWQGSGNTIYF. The CDR3 DNA reads TGTGCCAGCAGTTTATGGCAGGGCTCTGGAAACACCATATATTTT. The chain carries TRBV28 and TRBJ1-3, with D perhaps matching TRBD1 (5 bases). Germline CDR1 MDHEN, CDR2 SYDVKM. The CDR3 is made up of 15 amino acids. V gave up 0 bases and J gave up 0 bases, with 6 bases separating them.

The CDR3 DNA reads as TGTGCCAGCAGTTTACTGCAGGGAACCTCCTACGAGCAGTACTTC. Translation: CASSLLQGTSYEQYF. The J gene is TRBJ2-7, the V gene TRBV28; possible D gene TRBD1, 5 bases. Germline lookup yields CDR1 MDHEN and CDR2 SYDVKM. V was cut by 2 bases and J by 0 bases, with 11 bases left in between. The CDR3 sequence is 15 residues long.

V and J are TRBV11-2 and TRBJ2-5, with 10 bases identical to TRBD1. Germline V gene data show CDR1 as SGHAT and CDR2 as FQNNGV. V dropped 5 bases and J dropped 5; count of bases not matched to a gene: 11. This CDR3 has 16 amino acids. DNA for the CDR3: TGTGCCAGCAGCCTAAATCCGGGACAGGGGCGGGAGACCCAGTACTTC. It is translated as CASSLNPGQGRETQYF.

This sequence joins TRBV7-8 and TRBJ2-3, with TRBD2 identical over 7 bases. Trimming cost V 10 bases and J 0 bases; bases outside gene matches: 7. Germline CDR1 and CDR2: SGHVS and FQNEAQ. This CDR3 is 14 amino acids long. The CDR3 sequence is CATRLAPSTDTQYF. CDR3 in DNA: TGTGCCACGAGACTAGCACCCAGCACAGATACGCAGTATTTT.

This chain links TRBV4-3 with TRBJ2-1, with D perhaps matching TRBD2 (6 bases). Trimming left V 0 bases short and J 4 bases short, with 16 bases between. The CDR3 has 17 residues. Germline-derived CDR1 and CDR2 are LGHNA and YSLEER. This CDR3 is CASSQDPPSASYNEQFF. CDR3 bases: TGCGCCAGCAGCCAAGATCCCCCTAGCGCATCTTACAATGAGCAGTTCTTC.

The chain is built from TRBV19 and TRBJ2-7; D not resolved. This CDR3 region has 14 residues. Germline V CDR1 and CDR2: LNHDA, SQIVND (reference sequence). The V end was cut by 5 bases, the J end by 0 bases, with 11 bases between. This CDR3 is CASSPSHASYEQYF. CDR3 nucleotide sequence: TGTGCCAGTAGTCCCTCCCACGCCTCCTACGAGCAGTACTTC.

This chain connects TRBV27 to TRBJ2-2; D uncertain. Per the germline V gene, CDR1 is MNHEY and CDR2 is SMNVEV (reference sequence). This CDR3 has 15 amino acids. V lost 6 bases and J 4 bases, leaving 15 bases between the germline ends. CDR3 amino acids: CASSPIQGFTGELFF. The CDR3 coding sequence is TGTGCCAGCAGCCCAATCCAAGGGTTCACCGGGGAGCTGTTTTTT.

The chain uses TRBV4-1 and TRBJ2-3, with D unresolved. The germline V and J ends were trimmed by 3 bases and 6 bases, with 13 bases remaining between them. Germline V CDR1 and CDR2: MGHRA, YSYEKL. The CDR3 covers 14 residues. The CDR3 nucleotides are TGCGCCAGCAGCCATAGGGCTAATGGGGATACGCAGTATTTT. This gives the protein CASSHRANGDTQYF.

There are a few counts of this clone. The chain recombines TRBV7-9 with TRBJ2-2; D gene uncertain. V was trimmed by 10 bases and J by 8 bases, leaving 8 bases between them. Germline V CDR1 and CDR2: SEHNR, FQNEAQ (reference sequence). CDR3 length: 10 residues. CDR3 DNA: TGTGCCACCTTGGAAGGGGAGCTGTTTTTT. It codes for CATLEGELFF.

The chain uses TRBV28 and TRBJ1-2; 9 nucleotides match TRBD1. V shed 5 bases and J 0 bases; nucleotides not matched to a gene: 13. CDR1 is MDHEN, CDR2 SYDVKM, per germline. The CDR3 length is 18 residues. CDR3 DNA sequence: TGTGCCAGCAGTCCACTAGGGGGACAGGGCTCCACTAACTATGGCTACACCTTC. Amino acid sequence: CASSPLGGQGSTNYGYTF.

The V call is TRBV6-1, the J call TRBJ2-4, with TRBD2 as a possible D gene (6 bases). The germline gives CDR1 MNHNS, CDR2 SASEGT. This CDR3 has 17 residues. With 2 bases removed from V and 0 bases from J, the gap between germline ends came to 14 bases. CDR3 region: CASSEFPGGIAKNIQYF. The CDR3 coding sequence is TGTGCCAGCAGTGAATTCCCGGGCGGGATAGCCAAAAACATTCAGTACTTC.

This sequence joins TRBV19 and TRBJ2-7, with 7 bases lining up with TRBD1. The ends lost 5 bases at V and 2 bases at J; junction bases unmatched: 9. Germline-derived CDR1 and CDR2 are LNHDA and SQIVND (reference sequence). The CDR3 runs to 15 residues. The chain's CDR3 is CASSGQARPPYEQYF. DNA of the CDR3: TGTGCCAGTAGTGGACAGGCACGCCCCCCCTACGAGCAGTACTTC.

V and J are TRBV28 and TRBJ2-7, with no clear D. The ends were cut back, 5 bases at V and 2 bases at J, with 10 bases in the middle. Germline assignment: CDR1 MDHEN and CDR2 SYDVKM. This CDR3 is 13 amino acids long. The CDR3 protein is CASSRAPPYEQYF. The CDR3 nucleotides are TGTGCCAGCAGTCGAGCTCCCCCCTACGAGCAGTACTTC. Using reference TRBV28 and TRBJ2-7 for the parts outside the CDR3, the full variable domain is DVKVTQSSRYLVKRTGEKVFLECVQDMDHENMFWYRQDPGLGLRLIYFSYDVKMKEKGDIPEGYSVSREKKERFSLILESASTNQTSMYLCASSRAPPYEQYFGPGTRLTVT.

The chain is built from TRBV5-1 and TRBJ2-7, with D perhaps TRBD1 (5 bases). The CDR3 contains 16 residues. Germline V gene data show CDR1 as SGHRS and CDR2 as YFSETQ. The V gene lost 1 base and the J gene lost 1 base, with 15 bases spanning the gap. CDR3 nucleotide sequence: TGCGCCAGCAGCTTGTGGTACGCAGGGTCTTCCTACGAGCAGTACTTC. Protein sequence: CASSLWYAGSSYEQYF.

The chain has TRBV4-2 and TRBJ2-7; a weak D match, TRBD1 (5 bases). This CDR3 has 16 residues. V was pared by 1 base and J by 1 base, with 14 bases between. Germline V gene lookup returns CDR1 LGHNA and CDR2 YNFKEQ. This CDR3 is CASSQVATATSYEQYF. CDR3 bases: TGTGCCAGCAGCCAAGTGGCGACAGCGACTTCCTACGAGCAGTACTTC.

The CDR3 bases are TGTGCCAGCAGCGTAGGACAGGTCACTGAAGCTTTCTTT. Translating gives CASSVGQVTEAFF. The chain carries TRBV9 and TRBJ1-1; tentative D call: TRBD1 (6 bases). CDR1 and CDR2 from the germline V gene are SGDLS and YYNGEE. This CDR3 has 13 amino acids. Trimming left V 0 bases short and J 4 bases short, with 7 bases between. Full variable domain (outside the CDR3, taken from reference TRBV9 and TRBJ1-1): DSGVTQTPKHLITATGQRVTLRCSPRSGDLSVYWYQQSLDQGLQFLIQYYNGEERAKGNILERFSAQQFPDLHSELNLSSLELGDSALYFCASSVGQVTEAFFGQGTRLTVV.

This clone was detected once. This sequence joins TRBV28 and TRBJ1-1; the D is unclear. Germline V gene sequence: CDR1 MDHEN, CDR2 SYDVKM. The CDR3 is 18 amino acids. V was trimmed by 3 bases and J by 5 bases, leaving 25 bases between them. The CDR3 sequence is CASSFKFRIIPSWTEAFF. The CDR3 DNA reads TGTGCCAGCAGTTTTAAGTTTCGTATTATCCCATCGTGGACTGAAGCTTTCTTT.

The gene calls are TRBV10-1 and TRBJ1-2; 7 bases match TRBD1. Germline loops: CDR1 WNHNN, CDR2 SYGVQD (reference sequence). The CDR3 loop spans 14 amino acids. V gave up 6 bases and J gave up 4 bases; unmatched junction bases: 8. The CDR3 loop is CASRARGLGYGYTF. In DNA form, the CDR3 reads TGCGCCAGCAGAGCAAGGGGGCTCGGCTATGGCTACACCTTC.